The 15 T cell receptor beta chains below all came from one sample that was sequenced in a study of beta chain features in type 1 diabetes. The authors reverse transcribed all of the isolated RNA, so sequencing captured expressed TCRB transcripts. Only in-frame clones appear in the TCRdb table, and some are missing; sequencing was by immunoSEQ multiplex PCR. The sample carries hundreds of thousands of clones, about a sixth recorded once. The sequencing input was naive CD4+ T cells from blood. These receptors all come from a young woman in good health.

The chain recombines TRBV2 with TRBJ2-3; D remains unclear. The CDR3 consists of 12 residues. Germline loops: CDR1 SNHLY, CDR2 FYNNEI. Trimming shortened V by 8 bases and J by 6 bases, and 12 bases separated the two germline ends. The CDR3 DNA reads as TGTGCCAGCGACAAGGGAACTGATACGCAGTATTTT. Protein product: CASDKGTDTQYF.

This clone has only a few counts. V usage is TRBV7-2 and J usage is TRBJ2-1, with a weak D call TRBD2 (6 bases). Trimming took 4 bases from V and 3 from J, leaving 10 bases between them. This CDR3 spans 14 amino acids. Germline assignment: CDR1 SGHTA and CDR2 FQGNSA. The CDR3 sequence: CASSSPTSYNEQFF. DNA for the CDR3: TGTGCCAGCAGCTCCCCGACTAGCTACAATGAGCAGTTCTTC.

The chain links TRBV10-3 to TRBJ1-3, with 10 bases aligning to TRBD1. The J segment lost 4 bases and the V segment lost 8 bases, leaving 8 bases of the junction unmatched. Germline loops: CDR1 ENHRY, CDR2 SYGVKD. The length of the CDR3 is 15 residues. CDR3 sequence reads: CAIARQGAGGNTIYF. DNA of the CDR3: TGTGCCATCGCTCGACAGGGGGCGGGAGGAAACACCATATATTTT.

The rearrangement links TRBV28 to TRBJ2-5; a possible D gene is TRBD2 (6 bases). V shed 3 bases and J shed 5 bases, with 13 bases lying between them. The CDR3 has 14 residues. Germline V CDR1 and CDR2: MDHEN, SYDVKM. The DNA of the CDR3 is TGTGCCAGCAGTTTTGCCAGCGGGTATGAGACCCAGTACTTC. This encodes CASSFASGYETQYF.

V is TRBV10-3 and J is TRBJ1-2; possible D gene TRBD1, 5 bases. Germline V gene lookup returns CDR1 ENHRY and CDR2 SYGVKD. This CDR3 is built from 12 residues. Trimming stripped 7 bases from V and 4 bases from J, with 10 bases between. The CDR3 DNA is TGTGCCATCAATGGGGGAGGCTATGGCTACACCTTC. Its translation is CAINGGGYGYTF.

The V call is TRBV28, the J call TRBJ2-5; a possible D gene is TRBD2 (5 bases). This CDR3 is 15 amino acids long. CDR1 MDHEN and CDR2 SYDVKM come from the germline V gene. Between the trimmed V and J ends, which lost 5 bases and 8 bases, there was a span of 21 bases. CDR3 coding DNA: TGTGCCAGCAGTCCCCTCACGAGGGATCAGGATACCCAGTACTTC. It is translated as CASSPLTRDQDTQYF.

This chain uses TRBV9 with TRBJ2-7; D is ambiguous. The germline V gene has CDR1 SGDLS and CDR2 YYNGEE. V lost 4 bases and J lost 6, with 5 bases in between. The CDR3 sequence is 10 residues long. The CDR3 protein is CASSRIEQYF. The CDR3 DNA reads TGTGCCAGCAGCCGAATCGAGCAGTACTTC.

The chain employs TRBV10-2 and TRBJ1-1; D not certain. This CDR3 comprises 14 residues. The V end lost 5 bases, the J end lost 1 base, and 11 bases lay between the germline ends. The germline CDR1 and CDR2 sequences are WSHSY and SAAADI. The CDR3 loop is CASSLRLTNTEAFF. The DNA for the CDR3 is TGCGCCAGCAGTCTTCGGTTGACGAACACTGAAGCTTTCTTT.

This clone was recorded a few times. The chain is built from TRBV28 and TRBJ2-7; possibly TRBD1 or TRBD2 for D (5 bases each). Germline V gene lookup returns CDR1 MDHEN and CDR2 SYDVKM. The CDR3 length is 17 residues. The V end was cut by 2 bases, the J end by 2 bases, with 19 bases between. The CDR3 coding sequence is TGTGCCAGCAGTTTAGGTCCCTCGAAAGGGGACGCCTACGAGCAGTACTTC. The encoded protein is CASSLGPSKGDAYEQYF.

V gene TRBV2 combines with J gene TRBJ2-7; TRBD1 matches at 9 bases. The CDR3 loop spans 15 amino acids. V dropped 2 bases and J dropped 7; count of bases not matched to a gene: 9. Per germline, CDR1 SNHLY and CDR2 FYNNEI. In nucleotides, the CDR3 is TGTGCCAGCAGTGAATTTCGGGACAGGGCTAGAGAGCAGTACTTC. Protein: CASSEFRDRAREQYF.

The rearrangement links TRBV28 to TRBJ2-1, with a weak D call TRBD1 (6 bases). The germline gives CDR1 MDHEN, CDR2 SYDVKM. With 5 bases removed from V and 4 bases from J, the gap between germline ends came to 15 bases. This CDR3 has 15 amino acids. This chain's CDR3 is CASSPPGQVYNEQFF. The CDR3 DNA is TGTGCCAGCAGTCCACCGGGACAAGTTTACAATGAGCAGTTCTTC.

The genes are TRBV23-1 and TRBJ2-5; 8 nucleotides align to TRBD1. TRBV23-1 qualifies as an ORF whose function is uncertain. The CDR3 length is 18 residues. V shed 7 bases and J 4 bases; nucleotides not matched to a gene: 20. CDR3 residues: CASTSAPNDRGLLETQYF. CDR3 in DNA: TGCGCCAGCACCAGCGCCCCGAACGACAGGGGATTATTAGAGACCCAGTACTTC.

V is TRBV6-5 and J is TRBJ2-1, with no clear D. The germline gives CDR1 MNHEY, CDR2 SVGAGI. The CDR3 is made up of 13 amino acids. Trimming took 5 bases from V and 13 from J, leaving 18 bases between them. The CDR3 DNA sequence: TGTGCCAGCAGTAACGGCCCCAAGGTCATTCAGTTCTTC. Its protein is CASSNGPKVIQFF.

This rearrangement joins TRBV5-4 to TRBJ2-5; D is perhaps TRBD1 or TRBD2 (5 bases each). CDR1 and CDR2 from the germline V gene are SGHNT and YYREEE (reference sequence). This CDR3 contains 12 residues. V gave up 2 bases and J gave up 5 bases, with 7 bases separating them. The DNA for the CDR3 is TGTGCCAGCAGCTTTTGGGGGGAGACCCAGTACTTC. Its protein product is CASSFWGETQYF.

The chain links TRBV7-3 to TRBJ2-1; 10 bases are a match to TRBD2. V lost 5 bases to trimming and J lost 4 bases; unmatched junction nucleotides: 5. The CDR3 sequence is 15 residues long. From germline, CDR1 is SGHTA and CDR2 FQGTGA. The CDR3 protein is CASSLGTSAYNEQFF. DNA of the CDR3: TGTGCCAGCAGCCTTGGGACTAGCGCGTACAATGAGCAGTTCTTC.